The 21 T cell receptor beta chains below were found in one sample sequenced in a study of Graves' ophthalmopathy and Graves' hyperthyroidism. For repertoire sequencing, the TCR beta CDR3 regions were amplified from RNA transcripts. First-round RT-PCR with HTBI primers preceded a second-round multiplex PCR. One entry per CDR3 protein, called by TCRdb with MiXCR from the multiplex PCR reads. This table holds about 380,000 distinct CDR3 sequences, approximately 15% found once. Sequencing was done on a sample of peripheral blood. The receptors shown here come from a woman younger than 30 with stable Graves' hyperthyroidism.

On this clonotype itself: A read error may explain this, as a much larger clone is one base away. The J gene is TRBJ2-5, the V gene TRBV20-1; D unresolved. The length of the CDR3 is 15 residues. Looked up from germline, CDR1 is DFQATT and CDR2 is SNEGSKA (reference sequence). CDR3 sequence (DNA): TGCAGTGCTAGTCCTCGGGCCTACACCGCAGAGACCCAGTGCTTC. This gives the protein CSASPRAYTAETQCF.

This clonotype was detected a few times. With a much larger clone just one base away, this may be a read error. The chain links TRBV12-3 or TRBV12-4 to TRBJ2-5, with TRBD1 matching 9 bases. Trimming took 6 bases from V and 4 from J; bases not matched to a gene: 12. The CDR3 has 16 amino acids. The CDR3 DNA reads as TGTGCCAGCAGAGTCGGGGGAGACAGGGGGAGAGAGACCCAGTACTTC. This encodes CASRVGGDRGRETQYF.

This clonotype was seen at least ten times. The chain carries TRBV12-3 or TRBV12-4 and TRBJ2-5; 9 bases are a match to TRBD2. The CDR3 sequence is 13 residues long. The J segment lost 5 bases and the V segment lost 6 bases, leaving 4 bases of the junction unmatched. This chain's CDR3 is CASRLSGGETQYF. The CDR3 region has the DNA TGTGCCAGCAGACTTAGCGGGGGTGAGACCCAGTACTTC.

This clonotype was seen many times. The chain joins TRBV7-9 to TRBJ2-5; D is uncertain. Germline CDR1 is SEHNR and CDR2 is FQNEAQ (reference sequence). Trimming removed 3 bases at V and 0 bases at J, with 8 bases between. The CDR3 spans 14 residues. CDR3 sequence: CASSLTSYQETQYF. CDR3 DNA: TGTGCCAGCAGCTTGACGTCGTACCAAGAGACCCAGTACTTC.

The gene calls are TRBV18 and TRBJ1-5; a possible D gene is TRBD1 (5 bases). Germline CDR1 KGHSH, CDR2 LQKENI. V was cut by 3 bases and J by 2 bases, with 14 bases left in between. The CDR3 is made up of 16 amino acids. CDR3: CASSPLGGRRNQPQHF. For the CDR3, the DNA is TGTGCCAGCTCACCTTTGGGGGGACGGCGCAATCAGCCCCAGCATTTT.

This clonotype was detected many times. The J gene is TRBJ1-2, the V gene TRBV12-3 or TRBV12-4; TRBD1 aligns across 10 bases. The CDR3 runs to 14 residues. V lost 6 bases, J lost 6 bases, and 7 bases stayed unmatched. CDR3 protein: CASRGQGHLDGYTF. CDR3 bases: TGTGCCAGCAGGGGACAGGGGCATTTGGATGGCTACACCTTC.

This clonotype was counted many times. The rearrangement joins TRBV24-1 to TRBJ2-7, with 7 bases lining up with TRBD1. This CDR3 has 14 residues. Germline V CDR1 and CDR2: KGHDR, SFDVKD. V shed 5 bases, J shed 4 bases, and the junction held 7 bases outside the gene matches. CDR3 DNA: TGTGCCACCAGTGTAGGGGGCGCGGATTACGAGCAGTACTTC. This encodes CATSVGGADYEQYF.

In its sample, this clonotype was seen many times. The genes are TRBV12-3 or TRBV12-4 and TRBJ1-1, with D possibly being TRBD1 (5 bases). Trimming left V 4 bases short and J 5 bases short, with 11 bases between. The CDR3 has 13 residues. CDR3 DNA: TGTGCCAGCAGTTCCGGGGCATCGACTGAAGCTTTCTTT. Translated: CASSSGASTEAFF.

This clonotype was counted at least ten times. The gene calls are TRBV9 and TRBJ2-7; no definite D call. This CDR3 is built from 14 residues. V shed 2 bases and J shed 2 bases, with 11 bases lying between them. The germline CDR1 and CDR2 sequences are SGDLS and YYNGEE. CDR3 loop: CASSVEPRTYEQYF. DNA of the CDR3: TGTGCCAGCAGCGTTGAGCCAAGAACCTACGAGCAGTACTTC.

The chain couples TRBV12-3 or TRBV12-4 to TRBJ2-5; D may be TRBD2 (7 bases). The CDR3 covers 15 residues. Trimming left V 3 bases short and J 5 bases short, with 16 bases between. The CDR3 reads CASSFLSGGAETQYF. CDR3 nucleotides: TGTGCCAGCAGTTTTCTATCGGGGGGCGCGGAGACCCAGTACTTC.

This clonotype was recorded at least ten times. With a much larger clone just one base away, this may be a read error. V and J are TRBV6-1 and TRBJ1-2, with 9 bases aligning to TRBD1. Per germline, CDR1 MNHNS and CDR2 SASEGT. The CDR3 totals 14 residues. CDR3 amino acids: CASRVGQGLYGHTF. CDR3 nucleotides: TGTGCCAGCAGGGTGGGACAGGGCCTCTATGGCCACACCTTC.

This clonotype was detected ten times or more. The V gene is TRBV6-2 or TRBV6-3, the J gene TRBJ1-5; D gene unclear. CDR1 and CDR2 (germline): MNHEY, SVGEGT. With 0 bases removed from V and 7 bases from J, the gap between germline ends came to 13 bases. This CDR3 is 15 amino acids long. This chain's CDR3 is CASSYSTLPEQPQHF. CDR3 nucleotides: TGTGCCAGCAGTTACTCCACACTCCCCGAGCAGCCCCAGCATTTT.

The chain combines TRBV4-1 with TRBJ1-2, with D possibly being TRBD1 (6 bases). CDR3 length: 15 amino acids. Per the germline V gene, CDR1 is MGHRA and CDR2 is YSYEKL. The ends were cut back, 1 base at V and 0 bases at J, with 9 bases in the middle. Here the CDR3 DNA reads TGCGCCAGCAGCCAAGTGGGACATCCTAACTATGGCTACACCTTC. Its translation is CASSQVGHPNYGYTF.

Notes on this clonotype: At one boundary the junction diverges from the germline segment, which might be a read error. V and J are TRBV9 and TRBJ1-2; D gene ambiguous. Germline CDR1 and CDR2: SGDLS and YYNGEE. The CDR3 is 13 amino acids. Here the CDR3 reads CSSSPPGGYGYTF. CDR3 bases: TGTTCCAGCAGCCCTCCTGGCGGGTATGGCTACACCTTC.

In its sample, this clonotype was seen a few times. The V gene is TRBV9, the J gene TRBJ1-1; D not certain. Trimming pared 0 bases from V and 3 bases from J, leaving 9 bases between. The V gene's germline CDR1 is SGDLS and CDR2 YYNGEE. This CDR3 contains 14 residues. CDR3 in amino acids: CASSVDLGYTEAFF. The DNA for the CDR3 is TGTGCCAGCAGCGTAGACTTGGGTTACACTGAAGCTTTCTTT. The full variable domain, in which reference TRBV9 and TRBJ1-1 provide the parts outside the CDR3, is DSGVTQTPKHLITATGQRVTLRCSPRSGDLSVYWYQQSLDQGLQFLIQYYNGEERAKGNILERFSAQQFPDLHSELNLSSLELGDSALYFCASSVDLGYTEAFFGQGTRLTVV.

This clonotype has ten or more counts. This chain connects TRBV12-3 or TRBV12-4 to TRBJ1-1; tentatively, D is TRBD1 (6 bases). V lost 7 bases to trimming and J lost 4 bases, with 16 bases between them. This CDR3 comprises 14 residues. The CDR3 DNA reads as TGTGCCAGCAACAATCCCGTCAGGGGCACTGAAGCTTTCTTT. Translated: CASNNPVRGTEAFF.

At least ten counts were recorded for this clonotype. V is TRBV15 and J is TRBJ1-2; D is unclear. Germline CDR1 is LNHNV and CDR2 is YYDKDF (reference sequence). Trimming took 0 bases from V and 7 from J, leaving 12 bases between them. This CDR3 is 14 amino acids long. CDR3 coding DNA: TGTGCCACCAGCAGAGATGTCCAGGTTGGTGGCTACACCTTC. It is translated as CATSRDVQVGGYTF.

This clonotype was observed many times. The chain employs TRBV6-2 or TRBV6-3 and TRBJ1-6; no reliable D call. V was clipped by 5 bases and J by 10 bases, with 15 bases between them. Germline loops: CDR1 MNHEY, CDR2 SVGEGT. The CDR3 is 14 residues long. The chain's CDR3 is CASSITTLGSPLHF. CDR3 nucleotides: TGTGCCAGCAGTATAACAACCCTGGGGTCACCCCTCCACTTT.

Turning to this clonotype: A much larger clone lies one base from this, so it may be a read error. V usage is TRBV7-2 and J usage is TRBJ1-5; possibly TRBD1 for D (5 bases). The CDR3 spans 15 residues. CDR1 SGHTA and CDR2 FQGNSA come from the germline V gene. CDR3 amino acids: CASSLSWGIGQPQRF. CDR3 in DNA: TGTGCCAGCAGCTTATCATGGGGGATAGGCCAGCCCCAGCGTTTT.

This clonotype came up many times. The chain joins TRBV7-2 to TRBJ2-7; a possible D gene is TRBD1 (6 bases). V was pared by 2 bases and J by 4 bases, with 12 bases between. This CDR3 spans 14 amino acids. Looked up from germline, CDR1 is SGHTA and CDR2 is FQGNSA. This CDR3 is CASSLTQGQYEQYF. CDR3 nucleotide sequence: TGTGCCAGCAGCTTAACTCAGGGACAATACGAGCAGTACTTC.

This clonotype was observed many times. The chain couples TRBV7-8 to TRBJ2-5; TRBD2 agrees at 9 bases. The CDR3 consists of 16 residues. Looked up from germline, CDR1 is SGHVS and CDR2 is FQNEAQ. The J segment lost 3 bases and the V segment lost 0 bases, leaving 5 bases of the junction unmatched. CDR3 nucleotide sequence: TGTGCCAGCAGCTTAGCCCTTGCGGGGGGGGAAGAGACCCAGTACTTC. It yields the protein CASSLALAGGEETQYF.